This is a list of T cell receptor beta chains from one sample in a study of B cell selection in AIRE deficiency. Method: immunoSEQ multiplex PCR; TCRdb's copy keeps in-frame clones and lacks some. The repertoire includes about 26,000 clones, over 80% of them detected once, and 1.1% sits in the top ten. The specimen sequenced was CD4+CD25+ Tregs sorted from PBMCs. These receptors all come from a human donor in good health. Both conserved end residues are part of each CDR3. A D gene is named only where the DNA matches it firmly. Clone size appears in some rows only: once, few, many, or a class for an expanded clone.

v_call	clone_size	d_call	j_call	cdr3_aa	cdr3_nt
TRBV7-7	-	-	TRBJ1-2	CARAGGDYGYTF	TGTGCCCGGGCCGGGGGTGACTATGGCTACACCTTC
TRBV11-2	-	-	TRBJ2-3	CASSLGTRGGDTQYF	TGTGCCAGCAGCTTAGGAACAAGGGGAGGAGATACGCAGTATTTT
TRBV5-1	-	TRBD2	TRBJ2-7	CASSSGGTGGEQYF	TGCGCCAGCAGCAGCGGGGGTACCGGGGGAGAGCAGTACTTC
TRBV28	-	TRBD1	TRBJ1-1	CASSTGGANTEAFF	TGTGCCAGCAGTACAGGGGGCGCGAATACTGAAGCTTTCTTT
TRBV6-5	-	-	TRBJ1-3	CASIPGAETGNTIYF	TGTGCCAGCATCCCCGGGGCAGAAACTGGAAACACCATATATTTT
TRBV5-1	-	-	TRBJ2-7	CASSLDYNYEQYF	TGCGCCAGCAGCTTGGACTACAACTACGAGCAGTACTTC
TRBV6-6	-	-	TRBJ2-1	CASSYFGHNEQFF	TGTGCCAGCAGTTACTTTGGCCACAATGAGCAGTTCTTC
TRBV5-1	-	TRBD1	TRBJ2-1	CASSLGDRDREFF	TGCGCCAGCAGCTTGGGAGACAGGGACCGTGAGTTCTTC
TRBV19	-	-	TRBJ2-2	CASSVQGFGELFF	TGTGCCAGTAGTGTGCAGGGTTTCGGGGAGCTGTTTTTT
TRBV2	-	-	TRBJ2-7	CASSESSRSYEQYF	TGTGCCAGCAGTGAGTCCAGTCGCTCCTACGAGCAGTACTTC
TRBV28	-	-	TRBJ1-5	CASTSGVSNQPQHF	TGTGCCAGCACCTCGGGAGTTAGCAATCAGCCCCAGCATTTT
TRBV10-1	-	-	TRBJ1-2	CASSEGRYGYTF	TGCGCCAGCAGTGAGGGCAGATATGGCTACACCTTC
TRBV19	-	TRBD2	TRBJ2-1	CASRQTSGGNNEQFF	TGTGCCAGTAGACAGACTAGCGGGGGAAACAATGAGCAGTTCTTC
TRBV20-1	-	-	TRBJ2-7	CSATTSYEQYF	TGCAGTGCTACAACCTCCTACGAGCAGTACTTC
TRBV29-1	-	TRBD1	TRBJ2-2	CSAQLQGLGSGELFF	TGCAGCGCGCAGTTACAGGGGCTTGGGTCCGGGGAGCTGTTTTTT
TRBV10-2	-	-	TRBJ1-5	CASSHKGGQPQHF	TGCGCCAGCAGCCACAAGGGAGGACAGCCCCAGCATTTT
TRBV15	-	-	TRBJ1-5	CATGTGGNQPQHF	TGTGCCACCGGGACGGGGGGAAATCAGCCCCAGCATTTT
TRBV5-1	once	-	TRBJ2-7	CASSSTVFYEQYF	TGCGCCAGCAGCTCGACAGTATTCTACGAGCAGTACTTC
TRBV6-4	-	TRBD2	TRBJ2-1	CASSEAGGPNEQFF	TGTGCCAGCAGTGAAGCGGGGGGGCCCAATGAGCAGTTCTTC
TRBV5-1	-	TRBD1	TRBJ2-2	CASSLQGSNTGELFF	TGCGCCAGCAGCCTACAGGGGTCGAACACCGGGGAGCTGTTTTTT
TRBV4-3	-	-	TRBJ2-3	CASSQQDTDTQYF	TGCGCCAGCAGCCAACAAGATACAGATACGCAGTATTTT
TRBV6-5	-	-	TRBJ1-2	CASRDSPEFGYTF	TGTGCCAGCAGGGACAGCCCAGAGTTTGGCTACACCTTC
TRBV29-1	-	TRBD1	TRBJ1-2	CSVSTGGNYGYTF	TGCAGCGTTTCGACAGGGGGCAACTATGGCTACACCTTC
TRBV18	-	-	TRBJ2-2	CASAGADTGELFF	TGTGCCAGCGCGGGTGCGGACACCGGGGAGCTGTTTTTT
TRBV9	-	-	TRBJ1-5	CASSAGVDQPQHF	TGTGCCAGCAGCGCAGGGGTAGATCAGCCCCAGCATTTT
TRBV19	-	-	TRBJ2-3	CASSRVSDTDTQYF	TGTGCCAGTAGTAGGGTTAGCGACACAGATACGCAGTATTTT
TRBV6-1	-	-	TRBJ2-7	CASNRAQAYEQYF	TGTGCCAGCAATCGTGCCCAGGCCTACGAGCAGTACTTC
TRBV18	-	-	TRBJ1-5	CASSPRTNQPQHF	TGTGCCAGCTCACCACGGACCAATCAGCCCCAGCATTTT
TRBV7-8	-	TRBD2	TRBJ2-2	CASSPGTTSNTGELFF	TGTGCCAGCAGCCCCGGGACTACCTCGAACACCGGGGAGCTGTTTTTT
TRBV7-2	-	-	TRBJ2-5	CASSPGGLQETQYF	TGTGCCAGCAGCCCAGGTGGCCTCCAAGAGACCCAGTACTTC
TRBV7-2	-	-	TRBJ1-4	CASSSAFAHEKLFF	TGTGCCAGCAGCTCAGCCTTTGCGCACGAAAAACTGTTTTTT
TRBV6-5	-	TRBD1	TRBJ2-7	CASSSPGQGVYEQYF	TGTGCCAGCAGCTCGCCGGGACAGGGCGTATACGAGCAGTACTTC
TRBV10-2	-	-	TRBJ1-4	CASRGAANEKLFF	TGCGCCAGCAGGGGGGCGGCTAATGAAAAACTGTTTTTT